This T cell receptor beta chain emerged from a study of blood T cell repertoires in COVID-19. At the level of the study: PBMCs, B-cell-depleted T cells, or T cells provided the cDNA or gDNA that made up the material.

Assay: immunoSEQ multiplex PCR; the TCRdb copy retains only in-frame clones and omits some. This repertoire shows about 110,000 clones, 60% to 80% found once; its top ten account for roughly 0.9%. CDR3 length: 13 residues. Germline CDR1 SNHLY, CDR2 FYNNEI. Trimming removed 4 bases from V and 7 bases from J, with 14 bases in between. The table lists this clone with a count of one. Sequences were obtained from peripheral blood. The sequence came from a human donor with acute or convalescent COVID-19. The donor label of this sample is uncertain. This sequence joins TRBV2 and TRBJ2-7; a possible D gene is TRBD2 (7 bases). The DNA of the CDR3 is TGTGCCAGCAGTGGCAGTAGGGGGGGGGAGCAGTACGTC. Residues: CASSGSRGGEQYV.